This TCR beta chain derives from a study of T cell responses to AZD1222 COVID-19 vaccine. Study-wide context: Second-dose groups at about 4 or about 12 weeks were pooled. General study points: CD4 TCRs associated with vaccination spanned spike, dominating at 160-218 and 743-854. Recipients of two AZD1222 doses showed rising Spike-specific TCR breadth and depth.

Clones were sequenced by immunoSEQ multiplex PCR, and TCRdb holds only the in-frame ones, with some missing. The repertoire has about 72,000 clones, 75% to 90% of them found once; the top ten carry roughly 2.7%. This clone was seen a handful of times. Its antigen is as yet unknown. The germline V gene encodes CDR1 GTSNPN and CDR2 SVGIG (reference sequence). The CDR3 is made up of 15 amino acids. Trimming left V 4 bases short and J 0 bases short, with 10 bases between. Sequencing was performed on peripheral blood, taken on day 0 of AZD1222 vaccination. The chain carries TRBV30 and TRBJ1-6, with D possibly being TRBD1 (6 bases). The sequence was collected from an adult in good health. CDR3 bases: TGTGCCTGGAAAGGGGGGAGCTCCTATAATTCACCCCTCCACTTT. It encodes CAWKGGSSYNSPLHF.